What follows are 27 T cell receptor beta chains derived from one specimen sequenced in a study of shared clonotypes between healthy human individuals. This table comes from immunoSEQ multiplex PCR, and its TCRdb copy is limited to in-frame clones, with some not included. The data hold about a million clones, with about 75% observed a single time. Material: memory CD4+ T cells sorted from blood. The subset: CD45RA-negative fraction. The source of these receptors is a man aged 18-30 years in good health.

The rearrangement joins TRBV11-3 to TRBJ1-1; D is ambiguous. The germline CDR1 and CDR2 sequences are SGHNT and YENEEA. This CDR3 region has 14 residues. The ends were cut back, 5 bases at V and 1 base at J, with 11 bases in the middle. As DNA, the CDR3 is TGTGCCAGCAGCCCTTCGGGGTCGAACACTGAAGCTTTCTTT. Protein product: CASSPSGSNTEAFF.

V and J are TRBV9 and TRBJ2-7, with 11 bases fitting TRBD2. Trimming removed 0 bases from V and 6 bases from J; junction bases left unmatched: 8. Germline values: CDR1 SGDLS, CDR2 YYNGEE. CDR3 size: 16 residues. The CDR3 reads CASSVEAAGTSGEQYF. CDR3 nucleotide sequence: TGTGCCAGCAGCGTAGAGGCCGCTGGGACTAGCGGCGAGCAGTACTTC. The variable domain in full, completed from reference TRBV9 and TRBJ2-7, reads DSGVTQTPKHLITATGQRVTLRCSPRSGDLSVYWYQQSLDQGLQFLIQYYNGEERAKGNILERFSAQQFPDLHSELNLSSLELGDSALYFCASSVEAAGTSGEQYFGPGTRLTVT.

Comment on this clone: Other DNA sequences of this sample code for an identical CDR3. This chain uses TRBV19 with TRBJ2-1; D possibly corresponds to TRBD2 (5 bases). Germline CDR1 LNHDA, CDR2 SQIVND (reference sequence). The CDR3 spans 14 residues. Deletions cut 5 bases from V and 1 base from J, with 9 bases between. The CDR3: CASSRDLSYNEQFF. DNA of the CDR3: TGTGCCAGTAGTCGGGATCTATCCTACAATGAGCAGTTCTTC.

In this sample, this clone turned up once. The rearrangement links TRBV4-1 to TRBJ2-3, with D perhaps matching TRBD2 (6 bases). CDR3 length: 15 amino acids. Deletions cut 2 bases from V and 2 bases from J, with 11 bases between. Germline V gene sequence: CDR1 MGHRA, CDR2 YSYEKL. The CDR3 DNA sequence: TGCGCCAGCAGCCAACTCGGGAGCGTCACAGATACGCAGTATTTT. It encodes CASSQLGSVTDTQYF.

The table lists this clone with many counts. The J gene is TRBJ1-2, the V gene TRBV18; 9 bases align to TRBD1. This CDR3 is built from 14 residues. CDR1 and CDR2 (germline): KGHSH, LQKENI. The ends lost 4 bases at V and 5 bases at J; junction bases unmatched: 5. The CDR3 nucleotides are TGTGCCAGCTCACAGGAACAGGGGGCTTATGGCTACACCTTC. The encoded protein is CASSQEQGAYGYTF. Supplemented by reference TRBV18 and TRBJ1-2, the full variable domain reads NAGVMQNPRHLVRRRGQEARLRCSPMKGHSHVYWYRQLPEEGLKFMVYLQKENIIDESGMPKERFSAEFPKEGPSILRIQQVVRGDSAAYFCASSQEQGAYGYTFGSGTRLTVV.

The genes are TRBV5-4 and TRBJ1-4; tentative D call: TRBD1 (6 bases). Deletions cut 4 bases from V and 4 bases from J, with 11 bases between. Germline CDR1 is SGHNT and CDR2 is YYREEE (reference sequence). The CDR3 extends over 14 amino acids. Here the CDR3 reads CASSLGQFNEKLFF. In nucleotides, the CDR3 is TGTGCCAGCAGCCTAGGACAGTTTAATGAAAAACTGTTTTTT.

CDR3 DNA sequence: TGTGCCAGTAGTATAGTAGCTGGGACTCTCAATGAGCAGTTCTTC. It yields the protein CASSIVAGTLNEQFF. The chain has TRBV19 and TRBJ2-1; possibly TRBD2 for D (6 bases). Germline-derived CDR1 and CDR2 are LNHDA and SQIVND (reference sequence). V was trimmed by 1 base and J by 6 bases, leaving 13 bases between them. The CDR3 is 15 residues long.

V usage is TRBV6-5 and J usage is TRBJ2-1; 8 nucleotides line up with TRBD1. The CDR3 sequence is 13 residues long. Germline CDR1 and CDR2: MNHEY and SVGAGI. In DNA form, the CDR3 reads TGTGCTACCCTCCCAGGGGGCGGCAATGAGCAGTTCTTC. Amino acids: CATLPGGGNEQFF.

This chain joins TRBV7-9 and TRBJ1-6, with a possible D match to TRBD1 (6 bases). Germline V gene sequence: CDR1 SEHNR, CDR2 FQNEAQ (reference sequence). Between the trimmed V and J ends, which lost 7 bases and 7 bases, there was a span of 14 bases. CDR3 length: 14 residues. CDR3 amino acids: CASTLQGANSPLHF. CDR3 coding DNA: TGTGCCAGCACCCTACAGGGCGCCAATTCACCCCTCCACTTT.

The J gene is TRBJ2-3, the V gene TRBV6-5; D remains unclear. This CDR3 comprises 13 residues. The germline V and J ends were trimmed by 5 bases and 6 bases, with 12 bases remaining between them. The germline gives CDR1 MNHEY, CDR2 SVGAGI. CDR3 sequence (DNA): TGTGCCAGCAGTCCCCAGCTGGCGGATACGCAGTATTTT. Translated: CASSPQLADTQYF.

This clone was detected only once. It differs at one base from a far larger clone, so likely a read error. The J gene is TRBJ1-1, the V gene TRBV28; TRBD1 is a possible D gene (5 bases). CDR1 is MDHEN and CDR2 is SYDVKM in the germline V gene. This CDR3 has 14 amino acids. The V and J ends lost 6 bases and 3 bases respectively, with 14 bases between them. Here the CDR3 DNA reads TGTGCCAGCAGCCCGCCGGGGGGGTACACTGAAGCTTTCTTT. It codes for CASSPPGGYTEAFF.

The chain has TRBV19 and TRBJ1-2; TRBD1 aligns across 8 bases. The CDR3 runs to 15 residues. Germline V lookup: CDR1 LNHDA, CDR2 SQIVND (reference sequence). With 0 bases clipped from V and 6 bases from J, the junction kept 6 bases outside the gene matches. CDR3 sequence (DNA): TGTGCCAGTAGTATAGATTTTGGACAGGGCCATGGCTACACCTTC. Translation gives CASSIDFGQGHGYTF.

This clone has only a few counts. The chain combines TRBV14 with TRBJ2-1; 9 bases line up with TRBD1. The CDR3 covers 16 residues. Germline V gives CDR1 SGHDN, CDR2 FVKESK. The J segment lost 10 bases and the V segment lost 5 bases, leaving 15 bases of the junction unmatched. This CDR3 reads CASSTLRPGQGGEQFF. CDR3 sequence (DNA): TGTGCCAGCAGCACATTAAGACCGGGACAGGGCGGGGAGCAGTTCTTC.

The chain carries TRBV2 and TRBJ2-7; a weak D match, TRBD1 (5 bases). The CDR3 contains 13 residues. The V gene's germline CDR1 is SNHLY and CDR2 FYNNEI. V shed 8 bases and J shed 1 base, with 12 bases lying between them. The CDR3 coding sequence is TGTGCCAGCCGCCAGGGAATTTCCTACGAGCAGTACTTC. Amino acids: CASRQGISYEQYF. The full variable domain, in which reference TRBV2 and TRBJ2-7 provide the parts outside the CDR3, is EPEVTQTPSHQVTQMGQEVILRCVPISNHLYFYWYRQILGQKVEFLVSFYNNEISEKSEIFDDQFSVERPDGSNFTLKIRSTKLEDSAMYFCASRQGISYEQYFGPGTRLTVT.

The chain links TRBV30 to TRBJ1-1; 10 nucleotides line up with TRBD1. This CDR3 spans 11 amino acids. The V gene's germline CDR1 is GTSNPN and CDR2 SVGIG (reference sequence). The CDR3 spells CAAARTGGAFF. The DNA for the CDR3 is TGTGCGGCCGCTCGGACAGGGGGGGCTTTCTTT. Full variable domain (missing parts from reference TRBV30 and TRBJ1-1): SQTIHQWPATLVQPVGSPLSLECTVEGTSNPNLYWYRQAAGRGLQLLFYSVGIGQISSEVPQNLSASRPQDRQFILSSKKLLLSDSGFYLCAAARTGGAFFGQGTRLTVV.

V usage is TRBV6-5 and J usage is TRBJ1-3, with a tentative D call TRBD1 (6 bases). The CDR3 extends over 15 amino acids. With 2 bases removed from V and 4 bases from J, the gap between germline ends came to 12 bases. Germline V gene data show CDR1 as MNHEY and CDR2 as SVGAGI. The CDR3 protein is CASSYIPGQGNTIYF. Written as DNA, the CDR3 is TGTGCCAGCAGTTACATTCCGGGACAAGGAAACACCATATATTTT.

CDR3 protein: CASSVEQYGTTPYEQYF. In nucleotides, the CDR3 is TGTGCCAGCAGCGTAGAACAGTACGGGACTACCCCATACGAGCAGTACTTC. V is TRBV9 and J is TRBJ2-7; TRBD2 agrees at 7 bases. CDR3 length equals 17 residues. Germline CDR1 reads SGDLS; CDR2 reads YYNGEE. The V segment lost 0 bases and the J segment 4 bases; nucleotides outside the gene matches: 13. The full variable domain, completed using reference TRBV9 and TRBJ2-7, is DSGVTQTPKHLITATGQRVTLRCSPRSGDLSVYWYQQSLDQGLQFLIQYYNGEERAKGNILERFSAQQFPDLHSELNLSSLELGDSALYFCASSVEQYGTTPYEQYFGPGTRLTVT.

The chain employs TRBV18 and TRBJ1-4, with a tentative D call TRBD1 (5 bases). This CDR3 is built from 16 residues. Germline CDR1 and CDR2: KGHSH and LQKENI. V gave up 6 bases and J gave up 4 bases, with 18 bases separating them. The CDR3 protein is CASSSPGTPSNEKLFF. CDR3 bases: TGTGCCAGCTCCTCCCCAGGGACGCCGAGTAATGAAAAACTGTTTTTT.

This clone was found once. This rearrangement joins TRBV5-1 to TRBJ1-1, with 10 positions matching TRBD1. CDR3 length: 16 residues. V dropped 4 bases and J dropped 3; count of bases not matched to a gene: 9. Germline lookup yields CDR1 SGHRS and CDR2 YFSETQ. The CDR3 reads CASSPRTGGVDTEAFF. As DNA, the CDR3 is TGCGCCAGCAGCCCTAGGACAGGGGGGGTAGACACTGAAGCTTTCTTT.

The chain joins TRBV2 to TRBJ1-5; TRBD1 matches 10 bases. The V segment lost 6 bases and the J segment 7 bases; nucleotides outside the gene matches: 9. This CDR3 is 15 amino acids long. The germline CDR1 and CDR2 sequences are SNHLY and FYNNEI. CDR3 DNA sequence: TGTGCCAGCAGAAAAGAGGGACAGGGGATCCAGCCCCAGCATTTT. Its protein product is CASRKEGQGIQPQHF.

The rearrangement uses TRBV5-1 and TRBJ2-5; the D is unclear. The CDR3 has 13 residues. V was trimmed by 4 bases and J by 5 bases, leaving 12 bases between them. Germline CDR1 is SGHRS and CDR2 is YFSETQ. CDR3 nucleotides: TGCGCCAGCAGCCATCCCAACGTTGAGACCCAGTACTTC. Its protein is CASSHPNVETQYF.

The genes are TRBV29-1 and TRBJ2-5, with D hard to call. The V end lost 1 base, the J end lost 5 bases, and 8 bases lay between the germline ends. CDR3 length: 12 amino acids. Germline V CDR1 and CDR2: SQVTM, ANQGSEA. Here the CDR3 DNA reads TGCAGCGTTGAAGGGACGGCTGAGACCCAGTACTTC. It is translated as CSVEGTAETQYF.

This clone is a singleton in its sample. The chain has TRBV7-2 and TRBJ2-5; 9 nucleotides match TRBD2. The CDR3 is made up of 16 amino acids. V was pared by 1 base and J by 5 bases, with 8 bases of the junction left unmatched. Germline CDR1 and CDR2: SGHTA and FQGNSA. This CDR3 is CASSLENRGGAETQYF. CDR3 DNA sequence: TGTGCCAGCAGCTTAGAAAATCGCGGGGGGGCGGAGACCCAGTACTTC.

The chain links TRBV6-4 to TRBJ2-3, with TRBD2 as a possible D gene (5 bases). Germline loops: CDR1 MRHNA, CDR2 SNTAGT. CDR3 length: 16 amino acids. V lost 5 bases to trimming and J lost 0 bases, with 15 bases between them. The CDR3, as DNA: TGTGCCAGCAGTCTAACCGGACTGACTAGCACAGATACGCAGTATTTT. Its protein product is CASSLTGLTSTDTQYF.

V gene TRBV5-6 combines with J gene TRBJ1-2; 7 nucleotides line up with TRBD1. V gave up 2 bases and J gave up 8 bases; unmatched junction bases: 3. Germline V gives CDR1 SGHDT, CDR2 YYEEEE. CDR3 size: 12 residues. This CDR3 reads CASSLQGSGYTF. DNA of the CDR3: TGTGCCAGCAGCTTACAGGGGAGCGGCTACACCTTC.

The chain is built from TRBV2 and TRBJ2-2, with TRBD1 identical over 7 bases. Germline loops: CDR1 SNHLY, CDR2 FYNNEI. After removal of 6 bases from V and 7 bases from J, the junction contained 11 bases not matched to a gene. This CDR3 has 15 amino acids. The CDR3, as DNA: TGTGCCAGCAGCTTCGACAGGGCAGGGGACGGGGAGCTGTTTTTT. This encodes CASSFDRAGDGELFF.

V usage is TRBV11-2 and J usage is TRBJ2-5, with 11 bases aligning to TRBD2. CDR3 length equals 15 residues. J was trimmed by 11 bases and V by 0 bases; bases with no gene match: 8. CDR1 SGHAT and CDR2 FQNNGV come from the germline V gene. Here the CDR3 reads CASSLDSTSGGRQYF. The CDR3 nucleotides read TGTGCCAGCAGCTTAGATAGCACTAGCGGGGGCCGTCAGTACTTC.